This TCR beta chain was recorded in a study of prognosis after radiotherapy for stage I lung cancer. Study information: Tumor types were squamous cell carcinoma in several patients, adenocarcinoma in over ten. Therapy that ran concurrently with stereotactic body radiotherapy was given to no patient. In 3 to 5 fractions, radiotherapy was administered as SBRT with a biologically effective dose of at least 100 Gy.

This clonotype was observed at least ten times. Two-round multiplex PCR, the amplification method, yielded TCR beta CDR3 from genomic DNA. Primers (each specific to one TRBV or TRBJ gene) were used in first-round PCR. In TCRdb, the multiplex PCR reads were re-called with MiXCR into one record per CDR3 protein. In the table there are about 15,000 distinct CDR3 sequences, more than 15% of which are singletons. The V gene's germline CDR1 is SGHDT and CDR2 YYEEEE. Trimming took off 4 bases at V and 1 base at J, with 8 bases between the two ends. CDR3 length equals 13 residues. This sequence originates from a donor aged 50 or older with non-small cell lung cancer. J is TRBJ1-1 and V is TRBV5-6, with D tentatively TRBD1 (5 bases). Sample: PBMCs, taken before or after stereotactic body radiation therapy (not recorded which). The CDR3 region is CASSQGPNTEAFF. The CDR3 DNA is TGTGCCAGCAGCCAGGGACCGAACACTGAAGCTTTCTTT. The full variable domain, its missing parts supplied by reference TRBV5-6 and TRBJ1-1, is DAGVTQSPTHLIKTRGQQVTLRCSPKSGHDTVSWYQQALGQGPQFIFQYYEEEERQRGNFPDRFSGHQFPNYSSELNVNALLLGDSALYLCASSQGPNTEAFFGQGTRLTVV.